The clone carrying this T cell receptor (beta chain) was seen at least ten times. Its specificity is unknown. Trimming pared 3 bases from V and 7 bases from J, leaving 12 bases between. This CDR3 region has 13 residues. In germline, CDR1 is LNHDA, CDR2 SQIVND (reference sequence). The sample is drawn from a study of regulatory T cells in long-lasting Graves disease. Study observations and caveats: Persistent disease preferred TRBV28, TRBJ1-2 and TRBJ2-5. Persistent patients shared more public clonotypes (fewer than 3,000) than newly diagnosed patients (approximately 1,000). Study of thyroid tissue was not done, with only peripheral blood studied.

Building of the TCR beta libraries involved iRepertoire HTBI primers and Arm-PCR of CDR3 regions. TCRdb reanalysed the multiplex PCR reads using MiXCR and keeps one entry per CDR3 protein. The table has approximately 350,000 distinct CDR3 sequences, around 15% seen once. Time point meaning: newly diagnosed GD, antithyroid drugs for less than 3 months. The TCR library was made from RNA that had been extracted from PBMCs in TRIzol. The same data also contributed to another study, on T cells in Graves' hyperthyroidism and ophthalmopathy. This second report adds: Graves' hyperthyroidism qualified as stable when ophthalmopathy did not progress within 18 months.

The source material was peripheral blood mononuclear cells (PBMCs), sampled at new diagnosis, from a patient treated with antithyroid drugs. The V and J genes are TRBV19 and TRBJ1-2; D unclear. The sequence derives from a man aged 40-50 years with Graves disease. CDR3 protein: CASSIPEVGGYTF. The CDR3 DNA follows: TGTGCCAGTAGTATCCCGGAGGTTGGTGGCTACACCTTC.